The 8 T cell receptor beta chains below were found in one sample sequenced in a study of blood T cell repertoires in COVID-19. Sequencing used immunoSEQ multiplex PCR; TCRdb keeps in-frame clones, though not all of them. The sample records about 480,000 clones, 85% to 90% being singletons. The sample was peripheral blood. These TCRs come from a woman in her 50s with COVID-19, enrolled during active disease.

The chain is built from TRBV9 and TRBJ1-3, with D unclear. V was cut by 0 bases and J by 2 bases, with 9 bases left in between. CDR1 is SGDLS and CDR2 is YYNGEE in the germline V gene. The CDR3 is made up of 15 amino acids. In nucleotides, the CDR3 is TGTGCCAGCAGCGTAGAACAGTCTGCTGGAAACACCATATATTTT. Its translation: CASSVEQSAGNTIYF.

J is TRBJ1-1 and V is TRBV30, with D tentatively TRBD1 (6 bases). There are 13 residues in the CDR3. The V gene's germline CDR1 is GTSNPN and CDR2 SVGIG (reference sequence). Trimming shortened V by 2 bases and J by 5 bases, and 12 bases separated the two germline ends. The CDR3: CAWSPGARTEAFF. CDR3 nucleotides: TGTGCCTGGAGTCCAGGGGCCCGGACTGAAGCTTTCTTT.

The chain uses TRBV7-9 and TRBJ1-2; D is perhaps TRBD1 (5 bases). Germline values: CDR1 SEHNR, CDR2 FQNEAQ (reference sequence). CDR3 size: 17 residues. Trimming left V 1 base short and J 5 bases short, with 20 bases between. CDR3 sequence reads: CASSLVYGGEPDYGYTF. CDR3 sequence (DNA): TGTGCCAGCAGCTTAGTCTATGGGGGGGAGCCAGATTATGGCTACACCTTC.

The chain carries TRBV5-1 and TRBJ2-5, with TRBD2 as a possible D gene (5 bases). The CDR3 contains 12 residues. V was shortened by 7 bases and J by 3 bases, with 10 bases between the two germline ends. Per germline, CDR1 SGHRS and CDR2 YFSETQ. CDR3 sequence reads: CASQTGEETQYF. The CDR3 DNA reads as TGCGCCAGCCAAACCGGGGAAGAGACCCAGTACTTC.

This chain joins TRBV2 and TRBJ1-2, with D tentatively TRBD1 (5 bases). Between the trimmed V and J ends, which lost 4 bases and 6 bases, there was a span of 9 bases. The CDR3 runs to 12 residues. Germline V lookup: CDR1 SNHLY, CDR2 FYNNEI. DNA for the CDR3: TGTGCCAGCAGTGGGCAGGGTCATGGCTACACCTTC. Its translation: CASSGQGHGYTF.

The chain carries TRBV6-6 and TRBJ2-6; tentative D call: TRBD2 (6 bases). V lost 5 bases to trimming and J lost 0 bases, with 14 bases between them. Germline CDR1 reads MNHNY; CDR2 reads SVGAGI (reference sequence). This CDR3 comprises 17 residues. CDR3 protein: CASSPRGGHSGANVLTF. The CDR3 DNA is TGTGCCAGCAGTCCTCGGGGAGGTCACTCTGGGGCCAACGTCCTGACTTTC.

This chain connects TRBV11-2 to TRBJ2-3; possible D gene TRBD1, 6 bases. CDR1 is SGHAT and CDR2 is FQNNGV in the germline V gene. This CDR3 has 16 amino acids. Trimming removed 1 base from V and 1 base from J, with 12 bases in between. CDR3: CASSLGGHRGTDTQYF. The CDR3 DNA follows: TGTGCCAGCAGCTTAGGGGGACACCGCGGCACAGATACGCAGTATTTT.

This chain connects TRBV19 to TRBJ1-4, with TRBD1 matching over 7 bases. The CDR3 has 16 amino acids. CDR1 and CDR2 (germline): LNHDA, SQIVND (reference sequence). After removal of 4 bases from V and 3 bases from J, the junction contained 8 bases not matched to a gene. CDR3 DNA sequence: TGTGCCAGTAGTACAGCCTGGGACAGACCTAATGAAAAACTGTTTTTT. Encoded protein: CASSTAWDRPNEKLFF.